This is a list of T cell receptor beta chains from one sample in a study of blood T cells in healthy people across ages. TCRdb ran MiXCR on the 5' RACE reads and lists one entry per CDR3 protein. The table has approximately 600,000 distinct CDR3 sequences, roughly three fifths seen once; the top ten hold approximately 40%. The specimen sequenced was blood. These receptor sequences come from a man aged 55 to 69 in good health. Both conserved end residues are part of each CDR3. D genes are given only for firm matches. Clone size is shown for a subset of rows, as once, few, many or a class of expanded clone.

few	TRBJ2-5	TRBD2	TRBV5-1	CASSPRTSGGQETQYF	TGCGCCAGCAGCCCCAGGACTAGCGGGGGCCAAGAGACCCAGTACTTC
NA	TRBJ2-1	NA	TRBV2	CAIRARGSYNEQFF	TGTGCCATCAGGGCGAGGGGCTCCTACAATGAGCAGTTCTTC
NA	TRBJ2-5	NA	TRBV6-1	CASSGVSRWETQYF	TGTGCCAGCAGTGGGGTTTCGCGATGGGAGACCCAGTACTTC
once	TRBJ1-2	NA	TRBV6-5	CASRLRRTSGGYTF	TGTGCCAGCAGGCTCCGACGGACTTCGGGGGGCTACACCTTC
NA	TRBJ2-1	NA	TRBV14	CASTLSAIGAYNEQFF	TGTGCCAGCACCCTGAGCGCCATCGGGGCTTACAATGAGCAGTTCTTC
NA	TRBJ2-7	NA	TRBV18	CANSTTRLEPYEQYF	TGTGCCAACTCAACAACCAGACTAGAACCCTACGAGCAGTACTTC
few	TRBJ2-5	NA	TRBV5-1	CASSLNSGSGAQYF	TGCGCCAGCAGCTTGAACAGTGGATCAGGGGCCCAGTACTTC
NA	TRBJ1-4	TRBD1	TRBV24-1	CATSDAGQGKGKLFF	TGTGCCACCAGTGATGCGGGACAGGGGAAGGGAAAACTGTTTTTT
NA	TRBJ1-5	NA	TRBV12-3/TRBV12-4	CASSPKAGGNQPQHF	TGTGCCAGCAGTCCCAAGGCAGGGGGCAATCAGCCCCAGCATTTT
few	TRBJ2-4	NA	TRBV20-1	CSATDSPKNIQYF	TGCAGTGCTACAGACTCGCCCAAAAACATTCAGTACTTC
NA	TRBJ2-1	NA	TRBV3-1	CASSPYLGDEQFF	TGTGCCAGCAGCCCTTACCTTGGAGATGAGCAGTTCTTC
NA	TRBJ2-5	NA	TRBV5-1	CASSLGEGVQETQYF	TGCGCCAGCAGCTTGGGTGAGGGGGTCCAAGAGACCCAGTACTTC
few	TRBJ2-4	NA	TRBV6-1	CASSARLEMEQYF	TGTGCCAGCAGTGCCCGACTAGAGATGGAGCAGTACTTC
NA	TRBJ1-1	NA	TRBV29-1	CSLGGGQNTEAFF	TGCAGCTTAGGGGGAGGGCAGAACACTGAAGCTTTCTTT
few	TRBJ2-7	NA	TRBV5-1	CASSLARDSSYEQYF	TGCGCCAGCAGCTTGGCGCGGGACAGCTCCTACGAGCAGTACTTC
NA	TRBJ2-4	TRBD1	TRBV9	CASSVGQGPYNEQYF	TGTGCCAGCAGCGTAGGACAGGGCCCCTACAATGAGCAGTACTTC
NA	TRBJ2-7	NA	TRBV6-6	CASSYSKQAAYEQYF	TGTGCCAGCAGTTACTCGAAACAGGCCGCCTACGAGCAGTACTTC
NA	TRBJ2-1	TRBD2	TRBV6-5	CASRVPGTNNEQFF	TGTGCCAGCAGGGTCCCAGGGACTAACAATGAGCAGTTCTTC
NA	TRBJ1-2	NA	TRBV11-2	CASSSINLGYGYTF	TGTGCCAGCAGCTCTATCAATCTTGGCTATGGCTACACCTTC
once	TRBJ2-7	TRBD1	TRBV20-1	CSARRGDRKDYGQYF	TGCAGCGCTAGGAGGGGGGACAGGAAAGACTACGGGCAGTACTTC
NA	TRBJ2-3	NA	TRBV20-1	CSYPGTVQYF	TGCAGTTATCCTGGGACCGTCCAGTATTTT
NA	TRBJ2-3	TRBD2	TRBV18	CASSPGLAGASTDTQYF	TGTGCCAGCTCACCTGGACTAGCGGGGGCTAGCACAGATACGCAGTATTTT
NA	TRBJ1-5	TRBD1	TRBV6-6	CASSYETGGNQPQHF	TGTGCCAGCAGTTATGAGACAGGGGGCAATCAGCCCCAGCATTTT
few	TRBJ1-2	NA	TRBV7-2	CASSAGLRYGYTF	TGTGCCAGCAGCGCAGGATTGAGATATGGCTACACCTTC
NA	TRBJ2-5	NA	TRBV7-8	CASSSSRGGEETQYF	TGTGCCAGCAGCTCCTCTAGGGGCGGGGAAGAGACCCAGTACTTC
NA	TRBJ1-3	NA	TRBV5-1	CASSFGPGNTIYF	TGCGCCAGCAGCTTCGGTCCTGGAAACACCATATATTTT
NA	TRBJ1-1	NA	TRBV7-9	CASIHGNTEAFF	TGTGCCAGCATTCACGGAAACACTGAAGCTTTCTTT
NA	TRBJ2-7	NA	TRBV20-1	CSARGPGGESSYEQYF	TGCAGTGCTAGAGGCCCCGGCGGGGAGAGCTCCTACGAGCAGTACTTC
NA	TRBJ2-7	TRBD1	TRBV6-5	CASSRGPGQGYEQYF	TGTGCCAGCTCAAGGGGTCCGGGACAGGGCTACGAGCAGTACTTC
NA	TRBJ1-2	NA	TRBV12-3/TRBV12-4	CASTSPGRAYTF	TGTGCCAGCACCTCCCCGGGCAGGGCCTACACCTTC
few	TRBJ2-5	TRBD2	TRBV11-3	CASSSGGPMETQYF	TGTGCCAGCTCTTCGGGGGGGCCGATGGAGACCCAGTACTTC
NA	TRBJ2-3	TRBD2	TRBV29-1	CSAAIAGATDTQYF	TGCAGCGCTGCAATAGCGGGGGCCACAGATACGCAGTATTTT
few	TRBJ2-7	NA	TRBV2	CASSGTPYEQYF	TGTGCCAGCAGTGGGACACCCTACGAGCAGTACTTC
NA	TRBJ2-1	NA	TRBV10-1	CASSPGLPTRRQFF	TGCGCCAGCAGTCCGGGACTTCCTACAAGGAGGCAGTTCTTC
NA	TRBJ2-1	TRBD2	TRBV6-6	CASSYREGYGEQFF	TGTGCCAGCAGTTACAGGGAGGGGTACGGTGAGCAGTTCTTC
NA	TRBJ2-5	NA	TRBV25-1	CATATETQYF	TGTGCCACCGCCACAGAGACCCAGTACTTC
NA	TRBJ2-1	NA	TRBV4-1	CASSQDLRYLIGTNLEQFF	TGCGCCAGCAGCCAAGATCTGAGGTATCTGATCGGCACCAATTTGGAGCAGTTCTTC
many	TRBJ2-1	NA	TRBV7-2	CASSLGNSYNEQFF	TGTGCCAGCAGCTTAGGGAACAGCTACAATGAGCAGTTCTTC
NA	TRBJ2-2	TRBD2	TRBV19	CASSITSGPTGELFF	TGTGCCAGTAGTATTACTAGCGGACCCACCGGGGAGCTGTTTTTT
NA	TRBJ2-5	TRBD2	TRBV7-6	CASSLPRNSGGQETQYF	TGTGCCAGCAGTTTGCCTCGGAATAGCGGGGGCCAAGAGACCCAGTACTTC
NA	TRBJ2-5	NA	TRBV9	CASSVGGVNQETQYF	TGTGCCAGCAGCGTCGGCGGGGTCAACCAAGAGACCCAGTACTTC